This entry lists 13 T cell receptor beta chains sequenced from one sample in a study of blood T cell repertoires in COVID-19. TCRdb's copy holds only in-frame clones and misses some; the assay was immunoSEQ multiplex PCR. The table has a few hundred thousand clones, 89% seen once. The specimen was peripheral blood. Every receptor here comes from a woman in her thirties or forties who had recovered from COVID-19.

The rearrangement uses TRBV6-2 or TRBV6-3 and TRBJ1-1; maybe TRBD1 (5 bases). Trimming pared 6 bases from V and 0 bases from J, leaving 11 bases between. Germline lookup yields CDR1 MNHEY and CDR2 SVGEGT. This CDR3 comprises 14 residues. CDR3 sequence: CASSPRQLNTEAFF. In nucleotides, the CDR3 is TGTGCCAGCAGCCCCCGACAGTTGAACACTGAAGCTTTCTTT.

This sequence joins TRBV19 and TRBJ2-2; 13 bases line up with TRBD2. This CDR3 spans 19 amino acids. Germline V gene data show CDR1 as LNHDA and CDR2 as SQIVND (reference sequence). V shed 3 bases and J 2 bases; nucleotides not matched to a gene: 9. The CDR3 spells CASSIPLLAGGSNTGELFF. CDR3 nucleotides: TGTGCCAGTAGTATCCCCTTACTAGCGGGAGGGTCCAACACCGGGGAGCTGTTTTTT.

This chain links TRBV10-1 with TRBJ2-5; possibly TRBD2 for D (6 bases). Germline lookup yields CDR1 WNHNN and CDR2 SYGVQD (reference sequence). Trimming cost V 0 bases and J 2 bases, with 7 bases left between them. The CDR3 is 14 amino acids. CDR3 loop: CASSESAGQETQYF. In DNA form, the CDR3 reads TGCGCCAGCAGTGAGTCAGCGGGTCAAGAGACCCAGTACTTC.

The chain couples TRBV30 to TRBJ2-1, with D possibly TRBD1 on 5 matching bases. The CDR3 sequence is 16 residues long. Germline values: CDR1 GTSNPN, CDR2 SVGIG (reference sequence). Trimming stripped 1 base from V and 5 bases from J, with 18 bases between. CDR3 protein: CAWSAGPIFNDNEQFF. The CDR3 DNA reads TGTGCCTGGAGTGCAGGGCCTATATTTAACGACAATGAGCAGTTCTTC. The full variable domain, its missing parts supplied by reference TRBV30 and TRBJ2-1, is SQTIHQWPATLVQPVGSPLSLECTVEGTSNPNLYWYRQAAGRGLQLLFYSVGIGQISSEVPQNLSASRPQDRQFILSSKKLLLSDSGFYLCAWSAGPIFNDNEQFFGPGTRLTVL.

This chain joins TRBV10-2 and TRBJ2-5; D is possibly TRBD1 (5 bases). Trimming shortened V by 6 bases and J by 8 bases, and 22 bases separated the two germline ends. From germline, CDR1 is WSHSY and CDR2 SAAADI. The length of the CDR3 is 15 residues. The CDR3 is CASRVPGTIDSTQYF. The CDR3 nucleotides are TGCGCCAGCAGAGTCCCGGGTACCATTGACAGCACCCAGTACTTC.

Only a few counts were recorded for this clone. The J gene is TRBJ2-1, the V gene TRBV7-9; 9 bases agree with TRBD1. CDR1 and CDR2 from the germline V gene are SEHNR and FQNEAQ (reference sequence). This CDR3 is 15 amino acids long. V gave up 1 base and J gave up 4 bases; unmatched junction bases: 2. The CDR3 DNA sequence: TGTGCCAGCAGCTTAGGACAGGGGGGGTACAATGAGCAGTTCTTC. Translated: CASSLGQGGYNEQFF.

The V call is TRBV6-5, the J call TRBJ2-3; D may be TRBD2 (7 bases). Trimming removed 8 bases from V and 1 base from J, with 10 bases in between. Germline V gene sequence: CDR1 MNHEY, CDR2 SVGAGI. This CDR3 has 13 amino acids. CDR3 coding DNA: TGTGCCAGCCGGGGGGCAGGCACAGATACGCAGTATTTT. It codes for CASRGAGTDTQYF.

The V and J genes are TRBV18 and TRBJ2-7, with D unclear. In germline, CDR1 is KGHSH, CDR2 LQKENI. This CDR3 contains 14 residues. Trimming stripped 2 bases from V and 2 bases from J, with 10 bases between. CDR3 sequence (DNA): TGTGCCAGCTCACCATATCAGGAACCCTACGAGCAGTACTTC. Protein product: CASSPYQEPYEQYF.

This sequence joins TRBV5-5 and TRBJ1-2; no definite D call. CDR3 size: 13 residues. V lost 4 bases to trimming and J lost 4 bases, with 11 bases between them. Germline CDR1 is SGHKS and CDR2 is YYEKEE (reference sequence). CDR3: CASSERGGYGYTF. CDR3 sequence (DNA): TGTGCCAGCAGCGAGAGAGGTGGCTATGGCTACACCTTC.

The chain uses TRBV5-4 and TRBJ2-5, with a possible D match to TRBD2 (5 bases). CDR3 length: 15 residues. Per germline, CDR1 SGHNT and CDR2 YYREEE (reference sequence). The V end lost 4 bases, the J end lost 2 bases, and 15 bases lay between the germline ends. The CDR3 loop is CASSTPKEGQETQYF. For the CDR3, the DNA is TGTGCCAGCAGCACCCCCAAAGAGGGTCAAGAGACCCAGTACTTC. Variable domain in full (rest from reference TRBV5-4 and TRBJ2-5): ETGVTQSPTHLIKTRGQQVTLRCSSQSGHNTVSWYQQALGQGPQFIFQYYREEENGRGNFPPRFSGLQFPNYSSELNVNALELDDSALYLCASSTPKEGQETQYFGPGTRLLVL.

The chain recombines TRBV5-5 with TRBJ2-7; D may be TRBD1 (5 bases). In germline, CDR1 is SGHKS, CDR2 YYEKEE (reference sequence). V was cut by 2 bases and J by 7 bases, with 16 bases left in between. The CDR3 totals 14 residues. CDR3 sequence: CASSFQGVVFEQYF. The DNA of the CDR3 is TGTGCCAGCAGCTTTCAGGGTGTTGTATTTGAGCAGTACTTC.

This clone was found a few times. The chain uses TRBV4-2 and TRBJ1-6; TRBD1 is a possible D gene (6 bases). The CDR3 spans 14 residues. The V gene lost 3 bases and the J gene lost 7 bases, with 10 bases spanning the gap. Germline CDR1 reads LGHNA; CDR2 reads YNFKEQ. CDR3 nucleotide sequence: TGTGCCAGCAGCCAGGGGGCACTAAATTCACCCCTCCACTTT. It is translated as CASSQGALNSPLHF.

The rearrangement links TRBV10-3 to TRBJ1-5; TRBD1 matches at 8 bases. J was trimmed by 5 bases and V by 10 bases; bases with no gene match: 4. The CDR3 extends over 12 amino acids. CDR1 and CDR2 (germline): ENHRY, SYGVKD. The DNA for the CDR3 is TGTGCCACCCAGGGGGCAGATCAGCCCCAGCATTTT. Translation gives CATQGADQPQHF.